The present T cell receptor (beta chain) was sequenced within a study of blood T cell repertoires in COVID-19. Turning to the study itself: Samples of COVID-19 (acute and convalescent) were obtained from the United States, Italy and Spain.

V dropped 6 bases and J dropped 6; count of bases not matched to a gene: 11. Looked up from germline, CDR1 is WNHNN and CDR2 is SYGVQD (reference sequence). This CDR3 has 15 residues. In the authors' workflow: Amplification with reference gene primers provided the estimates of nucleated cell counts. Assay used: immunoSEQ multiplex PCR; TCRdb lists only in-frame clones, some missing. The V and J calls and clone size come from that table; D and trimming were worked out from the DNA. Of roughly 130,000 clones detected, almost 85% appear once; the ten largest clones hold roughly an eighth. This clone was detected once.

This clonotype was obtained from a woman aged 30 to 39 who had recovered from COVID-19. The gene calls are TRBV10-1 and TRBJ2-1; 7 positions match TRBD1. Sequencing used peripheral blood. This chain's CDR3 is CASSPGRGSLNEQFF. The CDR3 coding sequence is TGCGCCAGCAGCCCTGGCAGGGGGTCTCTCAATGAGCAGTTCTTC.